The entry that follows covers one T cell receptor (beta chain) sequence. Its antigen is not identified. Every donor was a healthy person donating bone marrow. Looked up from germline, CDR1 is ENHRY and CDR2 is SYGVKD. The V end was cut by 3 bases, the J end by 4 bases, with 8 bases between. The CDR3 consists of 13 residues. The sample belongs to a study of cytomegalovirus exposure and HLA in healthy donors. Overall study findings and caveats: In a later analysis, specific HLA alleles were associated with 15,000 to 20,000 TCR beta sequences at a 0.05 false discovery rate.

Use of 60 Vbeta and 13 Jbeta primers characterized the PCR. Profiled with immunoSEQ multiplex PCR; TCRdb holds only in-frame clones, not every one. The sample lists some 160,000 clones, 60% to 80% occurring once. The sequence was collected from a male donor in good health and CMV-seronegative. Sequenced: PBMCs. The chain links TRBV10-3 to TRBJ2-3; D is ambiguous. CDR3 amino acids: CAISEEASDTQYF. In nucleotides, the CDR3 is TGTGCCATCAGTGAAGAGGCCTCAGATACGCAGTATTTT.